This passage covers 26 T cell receptor beta chains from one sample sequenced in a study of T cells after yellow fever vaccination. TCRdb re-called the 5' RACE reads with MiXCR, one entry per CDR3 protein. The data contain 450,000 to 550,000 distinct CDR3 sequences, under 25% of them seen just once; the ten biggest clones take up 14%. Sequences were derived from PBMCs, sampled 15 days after the yellow fever booster vaccination. The source of these receptors is a man under 40 who received the YFV17D yellow fever vaccine.

This clonotype was seen only a few times. CDR3: CASSQDSLAGTEQYF. In nucleotides, the CDR3 is TGCGCCAGCAGCCAAGATTCCCTAGCGGGCACCGAGCAGTACTTC. This chain links TRBV4-3 with TRBJ2-7; TRBD2 matches at 8 bases. This CDR3 has 15 amino acids. Germline lookup yields CDR1 LGHNA and CDR2 YSLEER. V shed 0 bases and J 6 bases; nucleotides not matched to a gene: 7.

V usage is TRBV25-1 and J usage is TRBJ1-2; D call uncertain. Germline-derived CDR1 and CDR2 are MGHDK and SYGVNS. The CDR3 spans 17 residues. Trimming shortened V by 7 bases and J by 3 bases, and 24 bases separated the two germline ends. CDR3 nucleotide sequence: TGTGCCAGCACGGTGTTCAGGTCTCGCCGGCCTGACTATGGCTACACCTTC. It specifies CASTVFRSRRPDYGYTF.

This chain links TRBV3-1 with TRBJ1-2; D ambiguous. The CDR3 loop spans 14 amino acids. Between the trimmed V and J ends, which lost 0 bases and 13 bases, there was a span of 18 bases. The germline V gene has CDR1 LGHDT and CDR2 YNNKEL (reference sequence). For the CDR3, the DNA is TGTGCCAGCAGCCAAGATCGGCGCGGGTGGGTTGCCACCTTC. As protein: CASSQDRRGWVATF.

The chain joins TRBV29-1 to TRBJ2-3; D possibly corresponds to TRBD2 (6 bases). Trimming took off 3 bases at V and 2 bases at J, with 18 bases between the two ends. This CDR3 has 16 amino acids. From germline, CDR1 is SQVTM and CDR2 ANQGSEA. CDR3 loop: CSVEFRRLATTDTQYF. The CDR3 DNA reads as TGCAGCGTTGAGTTTAGACGTCTAGCGACCACAGATACGCAGTATTTT.

The chain employs TRBV5-6 and TRBJ2-7; the match to TRBD2 covers 10 bases. Germline V lookup: CDR1 SGHDT, CDR2 YYEEEE. CDR3 length: 14 residues. V shed 4 bases, J shed 5 bases, and the junction held 6 bases outside the gene matches. CDR3 amino acids: CASSPSGSRDEQYF. CDR3 bases: TGTGCCAGCAGCCCTAGCGGGAGTCGGGACGAGCAGTACTTC.

This chain connects TRBV5-1 to TRBJ2-7; TRBD2 is a possible D gene (5 bases). V was trimmed by 7 bases and J by 7 bases, leaving 21 bases between them. CDR1 and CDR2 from the germline V gene are SGHRS and YFSETQ. CDR3 length equals 14 residues. CDR3 protein: CASRNNGNSGEQYF. CDR3 bases: TGCGCCAGCCGGAACAACGGGAACTCGGGGGAGCAGTACTTC.

This chain uses TRBV24-1 with TRBJ2-2; 9 bases are a match to TRBD1. The CDR3 extends over 17 amino acids. Looked up from germline, CDR1 is KGHDR and CDR2 is SFDVKD. V lost 3 bases to trimming and J lost 0 bases; unmatched junction nucleotides: 4. CDR3 sequence reads: CATSDTGGVANTGELFF. Written as DNA, the CDR3 is TGTGCCACCAGTGATACAGGGGGCGTCGCGAACACCGGGGAGCTGTTTTTT.

V is TRBV5-1 and J is TRBJ1-4; D gene unclear. Germline CDR1 and CDR2: SGHRS and YFSETQ. Between the trimmed V and J ends, which lost 0 bases and 12 bases, there was a span of 15 bases. CDR3 length: 14 residues. The CDR3: CASSLDQDRLELFF. CDR3 nucleotides: TGCGCCAGCAGCTTGGATCAGGACCGGCTGGAACTGTTTTTT.

This clonotype was counted between two and nine times. This chain joins TRBV5-6 and TRBJ2-1; D is perhaps TRBD2 (7 bases). Looked up from germline, CDR1 is SGHDT and CDR2 is YYEEEE. The CDR3 is made up of 15 amino acids. The V end was cut by 4 bases, the J end by 3 bases, with 14 bases between. In DNA form, the CDR3 reads TGTGCCAGCAGCCCGCCCGGGGGGCTCTACAATGAGCAGTTCTTC. This codes for CASSPPGGLYNEQFF.

The V gene is TRBV20-1, the J gene TRBJ1-5, with D maybe TRBD1 (5 bases). The CDR3 sequence is 13 residues long. V lost 3 bases to trimming and J lost 3 bases, with 9 bases between them. In germline, CDR1 is DFQATT, CDR2 SNEGSKA (reference sequence). CDR3 residues: CSARKGANQPQHF. CDR3 sequence (DNA): TGCAGTGCTAGGAAAGGGGCCAATCAGCCCCAGCATTTT.

This clonotype was recorded a few times. V and J are TRBV6-2 or TRBV6-3 and TRBJ2-2, with D hard to call. Looked up from germline, CDR1 is MNHEY and CDR2 is SVGEGT. Deletions cut 8 bases from V and 4 bases from J, with 17 bases between. The CDR3 covers 15 residues. In DNA form, the CDR3 reads TGTGCCAGCTCCCGGCCATATTTGAGCACCGGGGAGCTGTTTTTT. Its translation is CASSRPYLSTGELFF.

This clonotype was recorded a few times. This rearrangement joins TRBV28 to TRBJ2-7; the match to TRBD1 covers 7 bases. The CDR3 consists of 13 residues. V lost 3 bases and J lost 9; bases outside the gene matches: 8. Germline V gene data show CDR1 as MDHEN and CDR2 as SYDVKM. The CDR3 is CASSFDRALVQYF. The CDR3 coding sequence is TGTGCCAGCAGTTTCGACAGGGCTCTTGTGCAGTACTTC.

This chain uses TRBV6-1 with TRBJ2-1; D is possibly TRBD1 (6 bases). Trimming took 0 bases from V and 7 from J, leaving 16 bases between them. Germline V CDR1 and CDR2: MNHNS, SASEGT. The CDR3 covers 16 residues. CDR3 nucleotide sequence: TGTGCCAGCAGTGAAGCATTTACCCTCGGGACAAATGAGCAGTTCTTC. Its translation: CASSEAFTLGTNEQFF.

This clonotype was seen only a few times. The chain's CDR3 is CASNRQNTGELFF. As DNA, the CDR3 is TGTGCCAGCAATAGACAGAACACCGGGGAGCTGTTTTTT. This chain uses TRBV7-2 with TRBJ2-2; the D is unclear. The CDR3 has 13 amino acids. Trimming took off 7 bases at V and 1 base at J, with 7 bases between the two ends. CDR1 is SGHTA and CDR2 is FQGNSA in the germline V gene.

This clonotype was counted between two and nine times. The V call is TRBV7-9, the J call TRBJ2-1; D ambiguous. The V end lost 2 bases, the J end lost 12 bases, and 14 bases lay between the germline ends. The CDR3 totals 13 residues. Germline values: CDR1 SEHNR, CDR2 FQNEAQ (reference sequence). The CDR3 coding sequence is TGTGCCAGCAGCTTAAAAAGGCCAACCGGGCAGTTCTTC. Encoded protein: CASSLKRPTGQFF.

The chain carries TRBV6-1 and TRBJ2-7, with 9 bases identical to TRBD1. The J segment lost 0 bases and the V segment lost 6 bases, leaving 15 bases of the junction unmatched. The CDR3 consists of 18 residues. Germline CDR1 MNHNS, CDR2 SASEGT. CDR3 DNA: TGTGCCAGCAGCCTACACTCACTTCGGACAGGGGACTCCTACGAGCAGTACTTC. Encoded protein: CASSLHSLRTGDSYEQYF.

This clonotype was detected only a few times. V usage is TRBV29-1 and J usage is TRBJ1-1, with D hard to call. CDR1 is SQVTM, CDR2 ANQGSEA, per germline. Deletions cut 1 base from V and 7 bases from J, with 10 bases between. The CDR3 has 12 amino acids. The CDR3 nucleotides are TGCAGCGTTGAAGCCCAAACAATTGAAGCTTTCTTT. It is translated as CSVEAQTIEAFF.

This chain links TRBV6-2 or TRBV6-3 with TRBJ2-2, with a weak D call TRBD1 (6 bases). The CDR3 length is 15 residues. CDR1 MNHEY and CDR2 SVGEGT come from the germline V gene. Trimming shortened V by 0 bases and J by 6 bases, and 11 bases separated the two germline ends. CDR3 loop: CASSYSGQLAGELFF. The CDR3 DNA reads TGTGCCAGCAGTTACTCGGGACAATTGGCCGGGGAGCTGTTTTTT.

This clonotype was seen a handful of times. The CDR3 DNA reads TGTGCCACCAGTAGCGGGAGGGCCGGGGGCACCGGGGAGCTGTTTTTT. This translates into CATSSGRAGGTGELFF. The J gene is TRBJ2-2, the V gene TRBV24-1, with 10 bases lining up with TRBD2. CDR3 length equals 16 residues. The trim removed 6 bases at V and 4 bases at J, leaving 7 bases unmatched. CDR1 and CDR2 from the germline V gene are KGHDR and SFDVKD.

The genes are TRBV7-3 and TRBJ2-2, with 7 bases lining up with TRBD1. Germline V CDR1 and CDR2: SGHTA, FQGTGA. Trimming removed 5 bases from V and 5 bases from J; junction bases left unmatched: 8. The CDR3 extends over 15 amino acids. For the CDR3, the DNA is TGTGCCAGCAGCCCAGTGACAGGGAAGACCGGGGAGCTGTTTTTT. Its protein product is CASSPVTGKTGELFF.

This clonotype was observed a handful of times. This rearrangement joins TRBV28 to TRBJ2-3; no reliable D call. The CDR3 totals 14 residues. V lost 3 bases, J lost 6 bases, and 13 bases lay in between. The V gene's germline CDR1 is MDHEN and CDR2 SYDVKM. The CDR3 loop reads CASSFRARLDTQYF. The DNA of the CDR3 is TGTGCCAGCAGTTTTCGGGCTAGATTGGATACGCAGTATTTT.

This clonotype has only a few counts. The chain uses TRBV20-1 and TRBJ2-7; D is perhaps TRBD2 (6 bases). Germline V gene sequence: CDR1 DFQATT, CDR2 SNEGSKA (reference sequence). Trimming took 7 bases from V and 0 from J, leaving 13 bases between them. CDR3 length equals 13 residues. The CDR3 DNA reads as TGCAGTGGACTGGGACTCGACTCCTACGAGCAGTACTTC. It translates to CSGLGLDSYEQYF.

This clonotype showed up just a few times. This chain links TRBV10-3 with TRBJ2-5, with D possibly TRBD2 on 5 matching bases. This CDR3 contains 13 residues. Germline CDR1 reads ENHRY; CDR2 reads SYGVKD. The V and J ends lost 9 bases and 2 bases respectively, with 13 bases between them. CDR3 region: CAISDWQQETQYF. CDR3 nucleotides: TGTGCCATTAGCGACTGGCAACAAGAGACCCAGTACTTC.

In its sample, this clonotype was seen a few times. This rearrangement joins TRBV2 to TRBJ2-7; weak D call: TRBD1 (6 bases). V was clipped by 6 bases and J by 4 bases, with 19 bases between them. CDR1 SNHLY and CDR2 FYNNEI come from the germline V gene. This CDR3 comprises 15 residues. CDR3 sequence (DNA): TGTGCCAGCAGGCCAACAACAGGGAAATCTTACGAGCAGTACTTC. It specifies CASRPTTGKSYEQYF.

The V call is TRBV20-1, the J call TRBJ2-5; 13 nucleotides line up with TRBD2. The CDR3 runs to 17 residues. V lost 0 bases and J lost 5; bases outside the gene matches: 9. The germline CDR1 and CDR2 sequences are DFQATT and SNEGSKA (reference sequence). The CDR3 loop is CSARDHGTSGKRETQYF. The CDR3 nucleotides read TGCAGTGCTAGAGATCACGGGACTAGCGGGAAGAGGGAGACCCAGTACTTC.

This clonotype was recorded many times. The chain has TRBV12-3 or TRBV12-4 and TRBJ2-4, with D hard to call. The CDR3 runs 13 residues. Trimming removed 0 bases at V and 2 bases at J, with 2 bases between. This CDR3 is CASSLAPKNIQYF. The CDR3, as DNA: TGTGCCAGCAGTTTAGCACCCAAAAACATTCAGTACTTC.